The 31 T cell receptor beta chains reported below all come from one sample, sequenced in a study of TIL therapy for anti-PD-1-resistant metastatic lung cancer. The time point was: pre-treatment sample, taken before nivolumab and TIL therapy. This was the immunoSEQ v3 assay. TCRdb's table, derived via immunoSEQ multiplex PCR, lists solely in-frame clones and lacks some. The data contain 40,000 to 60,000 clones, 79% of them singletons. The source was blood, collected at baseline. The receptors stem from a woman aged 30-85 years with non-small cell lung cancer.

V and J are TRBV11-3 and TRBJ2-7; 7 bases agree with TRBD1. Germline V lookup: CDR1 SGHNT, CDR2 YENEEA. This CDR3 contains 12 residues. The junction had 1 base not matched to a gene; V was cut back by 5 bases and J by 3 bases. CDR3 nucleotide sequence: TGTGCCAGCAGCCGACAGGGCTACGAGCAGTACTTC. Protein: CASSRQGYEQYF.

This chain joins TRBV30 and TRBJ2-5, with D perhaps TRBD2 (6 bases). The CDR3 is 15 residues long. V was pared by 3 bases and J by 5 bases, with 19 bases between. Per the germline V gene, CDR1 is GTSNPN and CDR2 is SVGIG (reference sequence). This chain's CDR3 is CAWRVYGGGSETQYF. In DNA, the CDR3 is TGTGCCTGGAGGGTGTACGGGGGAGGAAGCGAGACCCAGTACTTC.

The rearrangement links TRBV11-3 to TRBJ2-7; the D gene is possibly TRBD2 (5 bases). CDR3 length equals 15 residues. The V and J ends lost 1 base and 0 bases respectively, with 10 bases between them. Germline CDR1 and CDR2: SGHNT and YENEEA. The CDR3 nucleotides read TGTGCCAGCAGCTTAGGTGGCGGGTACTCCTACGAGCAGTACTTC. As protein: CASSLGGGYSYEQYF.

This clone was found once. For the CDR3, the DNA is TGTGCCAGCGCGATAGGGGAGACCCAGTACTTC. Encoded protein: CASAIGETQYF. This sequence joins TRBV2 and TRBJ2-5; D remains unclear. V lost 8 bases, J lost 5 bases, and 9 bases lay in between. This CDR3 region has 11 residues. Germline values: CDR1 SNHLY, CDR2 FYNNEI.

The V gene is TRBV15, the J gene TRBJ1-2; D is unresolved. The CDR3 sequence is 12 residues long. The germline gives CDR1 LNHNV, CDR2 YYDKDF (reference sequence). V was clipped by 5 bases and J by 3 bases, with 7 bases between them. DNA for the CDR3: TGTGCCACCAGCCCGGGGTACTATGGCTACACCTTC. Encoded protein: CATSPGYYGYTF.

Only one count was recorded for this clone. The DNA of the CDR3 is TGTGCCACCAGCAGGGACAGGGCCCAAAACTATGGCTACACCTTC. Translating gives CATSRDRAQNYGYTF. J is TRBJ1-2 and V is TRBV15; 8 bases agree with TRBD1. J was trimmed by 2 bases and V by 3 bases; bases with no gene match: 5. This CDR3 contains 15 residues. Germline CDR1 reads LNHNV; CDR2 reads YYDKDF (reference sequence).

J is TRBJ2-7 and V is TRBV7-2, with a possible D match to TRBD2 (6 bases). V was pared by 0 bases and J by 0 bases, with 9 bases between. The germline CDR1 and CDR2 sequences are SGHTA and FQGNSA. The length of the CDR3 is 15 residues. CDR3 DNA: TGTGCCAGCAGCTTAGCTCTAGCGCACTCCTACGAGCAGTACTTC. Amino acid sequence: CASSLALAHSYEQYF.

CDR3 coding DNA: TGCGCCAGCAGCCAAGGTGTAGGGGGTTTGCTGGGTTACAATGAGCAGTTCTTC. This gives the protein CASSQGVGGLLGYNEQFF. The chain couples TRBV4-1 to TRBJ2-1; possibly TRBD1 for D (6 bases). Trimming took off 1 base at V and 4 bases at J, with 20 bases between the two ends. The CDR3 contains 18 residues. Germline V gene lookup returns CDR1 MGHRA and CDR2 YSYEKL.

This chain links TRBV28 with TRBJ2-7; 7 positions agree with TRBD1. Germline values: CDR1 MDHEN, CDR2 SYDVKM. The CDR3 covers 16 residues. V lost 2 bases and J lost 8; bases outside the gene matches: 15. The CDR3 sequence is CASSLALPGQNRKQYF. The CDR3 DNA follows: TGTGCCAGCAGTTTAGCCCTCCCGGGACAGAACCGAAAGCAGTACTTC.

The rearrangement joins TRBV28 to TRBJ2-7, with 10 bases that match TRBD2. The CDR3 is 13 residues long. Looked up from germline, CDR1 is MDHEN and CDR2 is SYDVKM. V gave up 9 bases and J gave up 4 bases; unmatched junction bases: 6. CDR3 DNA sequence: TGTGCCAGTTACGGACTAGCGGAGTACGAGCAGTACTTC. Translated, it gives CASYGLAEYEQYF.

The J gene is TRBJ2-2, the V gene TRBV5-8; D possibly matches TRBD1 or TRBD2 (5 bases each). CDR3 length: 16 amino acids. The V gene's germline CDR1 is SGHTS and CDR2 YDEGEE. V lost 1 base, J lost 0 bases, and 10 bases lay in between. The CDR3 DNA is TGTGCCAGCAGCTTGTGGCAGGGACCGAACACCGGGGAGCTGTTTTTT. Encoded protein: CASSLWQGPNTGELFF.

This chain joins TRBV4-3 and TRBJ2-1; D is undetermined. Per the germline V gene, CDR1 is LGHNA and CDR2 is YSLEER. V lost 6 bases, J lost 4 bases, and 13 bases lay in between. This CDR3 contains 14 residues. The CDR3 sequence: CASSPRLKYNEQFF. As DNA, the CDR3 is TGCGCCAGCAGTCCAAGGCTAAAGTACAATGAGCAGTTCTTC.

This clone came up a few times. V usage is TRBV4-1 and J usage is TRBJ1-2, with a weak D call TRBD1 (6 bases). The CDR3 spans 15 residues. Trimming cost V 3 bases and J 4 bases, with 15 bases left between them. Germline assignment: CDR1 MGHRA and CDR2 YSYEKL. CDR3 amino acids: CASSQGAGVLYGYTF. CDR3 DNA sequence: TGCGCCAGCAGCCAGGGGGCGGGGGTCCTCTATGGCTACACCTTC.

This chain joins TRBV29-1 and TRBJ2-1, with 12 bases lining up with TRBD2. Unmatched junction bases numbered 8, after V lost 6 bases and J lost 5 bases. The germline CDR1 and CDR2 sequences are SQVTM and ANQGSEA. The CDR3 has 15 amino acids. CDR3 sequence: CSVGGLAGRNNEQFF. Written as DNA, the CDR3 is TGCAGCGTAGGTGGACTAGCGGGACGTAACAATGAGCAGTTCTTC.

This rearrangement joins TRBV5-1 to TRBJ2-7; 9 positions match TRBD1. V shed 4 bases, J shed 2 bases, and the junction held 4 bases outside the gene matches. The CDR3 has 14 amino acids. CDR1 is SGHRS and CDR2 is YFSETQ in the germline V gene. The CDR3 DNA follows: TGCGCCAGCAGCGCGGACAGGGGTACCTACGAGCAGTACTTC. It translates to CASSADRGTYEQYF.

The chain joins TRBV6-1 to TRBJ1-3; a possible D gene is TRBD1 (6 bases). Germline lookup yields CDR1 MNHNS and CDR2 SASEGT. Deletions cut 6 bases from V and 0 bases from J, with 12 bases between. The CDR3 covers 15 residues. The CDR3 DNA reads as TGTGCCAGCAGCCTATCAGGGGTCTCTGGAAACACCATATATTTT. This sequence encodes CASSLSGVSGNTIYF.

The chain is built from TRBV7-2 and TRBJ2-3; TRBD2 agrees at 14 bases. Germline CDR1 reads SGHTA; CDR2 reads FQGNSA. The V gene end was trimmed by 4 bases and the J gene end by 4 bases; junction bases not matched to a gene: 7. This CDR3 is built from 17 residues. CDR3 nucleotide sequence: TGTGCCAGCAGCTCGCGACTAGCGGGGGGGCGCGCAGATACGCAGTATTTT. This translates into CASSSRLAGGRADTQYF.

Here the CDR3 reads CSVETSGASYEQYF. The CDR3 nucleotides read TGCAGCGTTGAAACCAGCGGGGCCTCCTACGAGCAGTACTTC. J is TRBJ2-7 and V is TRBV29-1; 7 nucleotides line up with TRBD2. This CDR3 region has 14 residues. Germline-derived CDR1 and CDR2 are SQVTM and ANQGSEA. The V segment lost 2 bases and the J segment 0 bases; nucleotides outside the gene matches: 4.

The J gene is TRBJ1-3, the V gene TRBV2; no definite D call. Germline CDR1 is SNHLY and CDR2 is FYNNEI. Trimming removed 4 bases at V and 0 bases at J, with 7 bases between. The CDR3 runs to 14 residues. Written as DNA, the CDR3 is TGTGCCAGCAGTGCTGGTAGCTCTGGAAACACCATATATTTT. Its translation is CASSAGSSGNTIYF.

The chain is built from TRBV6-4 and TRBJ2-1; TRBD2 matches 7 bases. The V gene end was trimmed by 5 bases and the J gene end by 0 bases; junction bases not matched to a gene: 1. CDR1 is MRHNA, CDR2 SNTAGT, per germline. The CDR3 contains 14 residues. CDR3 sequence reads: CASSPSGSYNEQFF. The CDR3 coding sequence is TGTGCCAGCAGTCCTAGCGGCTCCTACAATGAGCAGTTCTTC.

Remarks on this clone: This specimen includes other DNA sequences encoding the same CDR3. This CDR3 is CASSRSRTGAYEQYF. The DNA of the CDR3 is TGCGCCAGCAGCCGTTCCCGAACAGGGGCCTACGAGCAGTACTTC. The chain has TRBV4-3 and TRBJ2-7; 7 bases map to TRBD1. After removal of 4 bases from V and 2 bases from J, the junction contained 8 bases not matched to a gene. The CDR3 sequence is 15 residues long. CDR1 and CDR2 from the germline V gene are LGHNA and YSLEER.

The chain carries TRBV19 and TRBJ2-3; no clear D. V lost 5 bases and J 1 base, leaving 13 bases between the germline ends. The CDR3 is 15 residues long. Germline V gives CDR1 LNHDA, CDR2 SQIVND (reference sequence). The CDR3 DNA follows: TGTGCCAGTAGTCCCGCCGGTTGGGGCACAGATACGCAGTATTTT. This codes for CASSPAGWGTDTQYF.

The chain couples TRBV29-1 to TRBJ2-3; D gene unclear. The CDR3 loop spans 10 amino acids. CDR1 and CDR2 from the germline V gene are SQVTM and ANQGSEA. Trimming removed 1 base from V and 4 bases from J, with 0 bases in between. The DNA of the CDR3 is TGCAGCGTTGAAGCAGATACGCAGTATTTT. It yields the protein CSVEADTQYF.

The J gene is TRBJ2-1, the V gene TRBV10-3, with 7 bases that match TRBD2. This CDR3 has 14 residues. J lost 3 bases, V lost 10 bases, and 9 bases had no gene match. Germline V lookup: CDR1 ENHRY, CDR2 SYGVKD. The CDR3 nucleotides are TGTGCCAGCCGCTCTAGCGGTGACTACAATGAGCAGTTCTTC. It codes for CASRSSGDYNEQFF.

V gene TRBV28 combines with J gene TRBJ1-1; D is undetermined. CDR3 length: 14 amino acids. V lost 5 bases, J lost 1 base, and 11 bases lay in between. Germline values: CDR1 MDHEN, CDR2 SYDVKM. The CDR3 is CASSPHTRNTEAFF. The CDR3 DNA follows: TGTGCCAGCAGTCCACATACAAGGAACACTGAAGCTTTCTTT.

The chain carries TRBV7-7 and TRBJ2-1; the match to TRBD2 covers 11 bases. V shed 1 base and J 9 bases; nucleotides not matched to a gene: 5. Germline CDR1 and CDR2: SSHAT and FNYEAQ (reference sequence). This CDR3 is 15 amino acids long. The CDR3 loop is CASSLGTSGLGEQFF. The CDR3 nucleotides are TGTGCCAGCAGCTTAGGGACTAGCGGGTTGGGTGAGCAGTTCTTC.

The chain combines TRBV11-3 with TRBJ2-1; 9 bases agree with TRBD2. The CDR3 is made up of 15 amino acids. Trimming cost V 5 bases and J 6 bases; bases outside gene matches: 8. Germline V gene sequence: CDR1 SGHNT, CDR2 YENEEA. The CDR3: CASSPGLARGNEQFF. CDR3 coding DNA: TGTGCCAGCAGCCCCGGACTAGCGAGGGGCAATGAGCAGTTCTTC.

This clone was observed a handful of times. The chain employs TRBV9 and TRBJ2-3; TRBD2 is a possible D gene (5 bases). Germline V gene lookup returns CDR1 SGDLS and CDR2 YYNGEE. The CDR3 runs 17 residues. The ends were cut back, 0 bases at V and 5 bases at J, with 19 bases in the middle. The CDR3 DNA reads TGTGCCAGCAGCGTAGAGTGGCGGGCGGGTTCTTTAGATACGCAGTATTTT. Its protein product is CASSVEWRAGSLDTQYF.

J is TRBJ2-7 and V is TRBV11-3; 8 nucleotides agree with TRBD2. Germline values: CDR1 SGHNT, CDR2 YENEEA. The CDR3 consists of 13 residues. J was trimmed by 3 bases and V by 4 bases; bases with no gene match: 2. CDR3 protein: CASSSGGIYEQYF. For the CDR3, the DNA is TGTGCCAGCAGCTCGGGGGGGATCTACGAGCAGTACTTC.

The gene calls are TRBV4-2 and TRBJ2-2, with TRBD2 as a possible D gene (6 bases). Trimming cost V 1 base and J 0 bases, with 6 bases left between them. The V gene's germline CDR1 is LGHNA and CDR2 YNFKEQ. The CDR3 spans 15 residues. CDR3 coding DNA: TGTGCCAGCAGCCAAGGCGGGGCGAACACCGGGGAGCTGTTTTTT. It translates to CASSQGGANTGELFF.

The V and J genes are TRBV7-2 and TRBJ1-4; a weak D match, TRBD1 (5 bases). Trimming removed 4 bases from V and 5 bases from J, with 11 bases in between. This CDR3 spans 14 amino acids. Germline V gene lookup returns CDR1 SGHTA and CDR2 FQGNSA. The CDR3 here is CASSYDSSNEKLFF. The CDR3 DNA sequence: TGTGCCAGCAGCTACGACAGCTCGAATGAAAAACTGTTTTTT.